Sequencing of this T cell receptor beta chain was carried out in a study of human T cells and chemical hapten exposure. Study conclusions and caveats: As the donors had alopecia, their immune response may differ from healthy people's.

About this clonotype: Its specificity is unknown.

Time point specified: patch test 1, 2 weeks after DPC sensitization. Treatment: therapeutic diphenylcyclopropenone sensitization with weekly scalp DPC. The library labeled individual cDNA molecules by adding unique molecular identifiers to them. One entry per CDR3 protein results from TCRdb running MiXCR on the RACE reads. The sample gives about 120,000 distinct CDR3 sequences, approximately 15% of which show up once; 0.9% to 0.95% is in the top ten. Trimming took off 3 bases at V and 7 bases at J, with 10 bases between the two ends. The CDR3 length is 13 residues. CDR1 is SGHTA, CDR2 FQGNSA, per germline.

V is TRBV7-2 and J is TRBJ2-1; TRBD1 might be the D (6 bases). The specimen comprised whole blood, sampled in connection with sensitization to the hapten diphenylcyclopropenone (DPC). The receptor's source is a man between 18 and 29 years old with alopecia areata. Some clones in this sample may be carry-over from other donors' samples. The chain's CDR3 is CASSLGAWNEQFF. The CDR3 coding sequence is TGTGCCAGCAGCTTGGGGGCGTGGAATGAGCAGTTCTTC.